The 21 T cell receptor beta chains reported below all come from one sample, sequenced in a study of blood T cell repertoires in COVID-19. Method: immunoSEQ multiplex PCR; TCRdb's copy keeps in-frame clones and lacks some. The sample carries a few hundred thousand clones, around 85% recorded once. Sequencing was performed on peripheral blood. These receptors came from a human donor in a cohort sampled during active COVID-19.

The chain recombines TRBV29-1 with TRBJ1-1; 7 nucleotides line up with TRBD1. CDR1 SQVTM and CDR2 ANQGSEA come from the germline V gene. The trim removed 7 bases at V and 4 bases at J, leaving 18 bases unmatched. This CDR3 has 16 residues. The CDR3 DNA reads as TGCAGCGGCCTCCCACGCACCGGGACAGTGAGCACTGAAGCTTTCTTT. It translates to CSGLPRTGTVSTEAFF. The full variable domain, in which reference TRBV29-1 and TRBJ1-1 provide the parts outside the CDR3, is SAVISQKPSRDICQRGTSLTIQCQVDSQVTMMFWYRQQPGQSLTLIATANQGSEATYESGFVIDKFPISRPNLTFSTLTVSNMSPEDSSIYLCSGLPRTGTVSTEAFFGQGTRLTVV.

CDR3 sequence: CASSLGGDPGANVLTF. CDR3 DNA: TGTGCCAGCAGCTTAGGGGGGGACCCTGGGGCCAACGTCCTGACTTTC. The V and J genes are TRBV7-2 and TRBJ2-6, with a possible D match to TRBD2 (6 bases). CDR3 size: 16 residues. The V gene's germline CDR1 is SGHTA and CDR2 FQGNSA. The ends were cut back, 1 base at V and 2 bases at J, with 9 bases in the middle. The full variable domain, its missing parts supplied by reference TRBV7-2 and TRBJ2-6, is GAGVSQSPSNKVTEKGKDVELRCDPISGHTALYWYRQSLGQGLEFLIYFQGNSAPDKSGLPSDRFSAERTGGSVSTLTIQRTQQEDSAVYLCASSLGGDPGANVLTFGAGSRLTVL.

The rearrangement links TRBV19 to TRBJ2-3; 8 positions match TRBD1. Germline V gene sequence: CDR1 LNHDA, CDR2 SQIVND (reference sequence). There are 15 residues in the CDR3. V lost 5 bases to trimming and J lost 6 bases; unmatched junction nucleotides: 10. CDR3 bases: TGTGCCAGTAGTGAGGGACAGGTGGGTTCTGATACGCAGTATTTT. Translating gives CASSEGQVGSDTQYF. The whole variable domain, remainder taken from reference TRBV19 and TRBJ2-3, is DGGITQSPKYLFRKEGQNVTLSCEQNLNHDAMYWYRQDPGQGLRLIYYSQIVNDFQKGDIAEGYSVSREKKESFPLTVTSAQKNPTAFYLCASSEGQVGSDTQYFGPGTRLTVL.

This clone has only one observation. The chain links TRBV6-5 to TRBJ2-5; TRBD2 agrees at 10 bases. After removal of 5 bases from V and 7 bases from J, the junction contained 7 bases not matched to a gene. Germline V gene sequence: CDR1 MNHEY, CDR2 SVGAGI. The length of the CDR3 is 14 residues. The CDR3 DNA reads as TGTGCCAGCAGTACGCTAGCGGGGGAGGGGACCCAGTACTTC. Translating it yields CASSTLAGEGTQYF.

This chain joins TRBV29-1 and TRBJ2-7; D not certain. This CDR3 contains 13 residues. CDR1 and CDR2 (germline): SQVTM, ANQGSEA. V was shortened by 3 bases and J by 2 bases, with 11 bases between the two germline ends. The CDR3 spells CSVDMGDTYEQYF. DNA of the CDR3: TGCAGCGTTGATATGGGTGACACCTACGAGCAGTACTTC.

The CDR3 sequence: CASSPRTGSISGNTIYF. DNA for the CDR3: TGTGCCAGCTCACCTAGGACAGGTTCTATCTCTGGAAACACCATATATTTT. The chain carries TRBV18 and TRBJ1-3, with TRBD1 identical over 7 bases. Germline values: CDR1 KGHSH, CDR2 LQKENI. V was pared by 3 bases and J by 0 bases, with 8 bases of the junction left unmatched. The CDR3 runs to 17 residues. Full variable domain (remainder filled in from reference TRBV18 and TRBJ1-3): NAGVMQNPRHLVRRRGQEARLRCSPMKGHSHVYWYRQLPEEGLKFMVYLQKENIIDESGMPKERFSAEFPKEGPSILRIQQVVRGDSAAYFCASSPRTGSISGNTIYFGEGSWLTVV.

The chain joins TRBV3-1 (or the pseudogene TRBV3-2) to TRBJ2-7; D is perhaps TRBD1 (6 bases). V was cut by 7 bases and J by 3 bases, with 16 bases left in between. The CDR3 loop spans 14 amino acids. In germline, CDR1 is LGHDT, CDR2 YNNKEL (reference sequence). CDR3 bases: TGTGCCAGCAAAAAAACAGGGACCTTCTACGAGCAGTACTTC. The encoded protein is CASKKTGTFYEQYF.

The V and J genes are TRBV6-5 and TRBJ1-2; a possible D gene is TRBD1 (6 bases). Germline V gives CDR1 MNHEY, CDR2 SVGAGI. V lost 6 bases and J 8 bases, leaving 16 bases between the germline ends. The CDR3 runs 13 residues. CDR3 DNA sequence: TGTGCCAGCAGGGCAGGGGAACTCGGAGGCTACACCTTC. Amino acids: CASRAGELGGYTF.

The rearrangement joins TRBV29-1 to TRBJ2-7; TRBD1 is a possible D gene (6 bases). The V and J ends lost 5 bases and 0 bases respectively, with 17 bases between them. From germline, CDR1 is SQVTM and CDR2 ANQGSEA. The CDR3 contains 15 residues. The CDR3 here is CSVRNQDSSSYEQYF. CDR3 nucleotide sequence: TGCAGCGTTCGAAACCAGGACAGTAGCTCCTACGAGCAGTACTTC.

This clone appeared a few times. J is TRBJ1-2 and V is TRBV25-1, with TRBD1 matching 7 bases. This CDR3 is built from 13 residues. The junction had 11 bases not matched to a gene; V was cut back by 8 bases and J by 8 bases. Germline CDR1 is MGHDK and CDR2 is SYGVNS. CDR3 bases: TGTGCCAGCTCTCGAAGACAGGGAGGAGGCTACACCTTC. Encoded protein: CASSRRQGGGYTF.

The rearrangement links TRBV7-3 to TRBJ1-1; D uncertain. The V and J ends lost 4 bases and 6 bases respectively, with 12 bases between them. The germline V gene encodes CDR1 SGHTA and CDR2 FQGTGA. The CDR3 spans 13 residues. The CDR3: CASSSGGRSEAFF. For the CDR3, the DNA is TGTGCCAGCAGCTCCGGCGGGAGGTCTGAAGCTTTCTTT.

V and J are TRBV2 and TRBJ2-5; D remains ambiguous. Trimming cost V 7 bases and J 9 bases, with 18 bases left between them. Germline V gene lookup returns CDR1 SNHLY and CDR2 FYNNEI. The CDR3 runs to 13 residues. CDR3 in amino acids: CASTARGTMAQYF. The CDR3 nucleotides read TGTGCCAGCACCGCGCGCGGTACTATGGCCCAGTACTTC.

The J gene is TRBJ2-5, the V gene TRBV21-1; no check of the table's D call, TRBD1, against the DNA was made. TRBV21-1 is a recognized pseudogene. The CDR3 is 17 residues long. The CDR3 DNA is TGTGCCAGCAGCGTCATCCTACCGGGACAGGGACAAGAGACCCAGTACTTC. Its protein is CASSVILPGQGQETQYF.

This rearrangement joins TRBV29-1 to TRBJ1-1; 8 bases agree with TRBD1. Germline CDR1 and CDR2: SQVTM and ANQGSEA. The CDR3 covers 14 residues. Germline trimming cut 7 bases from V and 3 bases from J; bases unmatched to any gene: 10. Written as DNA, the CDR3 is TGCAGCGCCCATGACAGGGGCGGGTACACTGAAGCTTTCTTT. Amino acid sequence: CSAHDRGGYTEAFF.

The gene calls are TRBV12-3 or TRBV12-4 and TRBJ2-1; possibly TRBD1 for D (5 bases). The CDR3 loop spans 13 amino acids. V was cut by 4 bases and J by 8 bases, with 12 bases left in between. CDR3 sequence: CASSWGSGYEQFF. The CDR3 nucleotides are TGTGCCAGCAGTTGGGGCTCGGGTTATGAGCAGTTCTTC.

The chain has TRBV4-1 and TRBJ2-4, with TRBD2 matching over 7 bases. The germline V gene has CDR1 MGHRA and CDR2 YSYEKL. The CDR3 totals 14 residues. Losses at the gene ends were 0 bases for V and 12 bases for J; bases not matched to a gene: 8. CDR3 in amino acids: CASSQEGRVDSQYF. The CDR3 DNA reads TGCGCCAGCAGCCAAGAAGGGAGGGTAGATAGTCAGTACTTC.

This clone showed up just once. The chain has TRBV4-1 and TRBJ2-7, with a tentative D call TRBD2 (6 bases). The V and J ends lost 0 bases and 6 bases respectively, with 21 bases between them. Germline V gene sequence: CDR1 MGHRA, CDR2 YSYEKL. This CDR3 is built from 17 residues. The DNA of the CDR3 is TGCGCCAGCAGCCAAGAAACGCACCGGGACTTAAACGGCGAGCAGTACTTC. As protein: CASSQETHRDLNGEQYF.

This chain uses TRBV5-4 with TRBJ1-1, with 10 bases that match TRBD1. Germline values: CDR1 SGHNT, CDR2 YYREEE (reference sequence). The CDR3 runs 17 residues. V trimming: 7 bases; J trimming: 4 bases; junction bases outside the gene matches: 16. CDR3 protein: CASGTTGTGVLSTEAFF. CDR3 DNA: TGTGCCAGCGGCACTACCGGGACAGGGGTCCTATCCACTGAAGCTTTCTTT.

The V and J genes are TRBV5-4 and TRBJ2-7; D gene uncertain. The CDR3 runs 12 residues. V gave up 0 bases and J gave up 5 bases, with 6 bases separating them. Per the germline V gene, CDR1 is SGHNT and CDR2 is YYREEE (reference sequence). The CDR3 region has the DNA TGTGCCAGCAGCTTGGGACTCCACGAGCAGTACTTC. It codes for CASSLGLHEQYF.

This clone was seen at least ten times. The CDR3, as DNA: TGTGCCAGCAGCTCCAGTGTTCTTTCACCCCTCCACTTT. Amino acid sequence: CASSSSVLSPLHF. The genes are TRBV5-6 and TRBJ1-6; D unclear. CDR1 is SGHDT, CDR2 YYEEEE, per germline. CDR3 length: 13 amino acids. V lost 3 bases and J 9 bases, leaving 10 bases between the germline ends.

The chain joins TRBV4-1 to TRBJ1-4; TRBD1 is a possible D gene (5 bases). The CDR3 has 15 amino acids. Germline CDR1 reads MGHRA; CDR2 reads YSYEKL. V was trimmed by 1 base and J by 4 bases, leaving 10 bases between them. Written as DNA, the CDR3 is TGCGCCAGCAGCCAAGCCGACAGAGGTAATGAAAAACTGTTTTTT. Its protein product is CASSQADRGNEKLFF.